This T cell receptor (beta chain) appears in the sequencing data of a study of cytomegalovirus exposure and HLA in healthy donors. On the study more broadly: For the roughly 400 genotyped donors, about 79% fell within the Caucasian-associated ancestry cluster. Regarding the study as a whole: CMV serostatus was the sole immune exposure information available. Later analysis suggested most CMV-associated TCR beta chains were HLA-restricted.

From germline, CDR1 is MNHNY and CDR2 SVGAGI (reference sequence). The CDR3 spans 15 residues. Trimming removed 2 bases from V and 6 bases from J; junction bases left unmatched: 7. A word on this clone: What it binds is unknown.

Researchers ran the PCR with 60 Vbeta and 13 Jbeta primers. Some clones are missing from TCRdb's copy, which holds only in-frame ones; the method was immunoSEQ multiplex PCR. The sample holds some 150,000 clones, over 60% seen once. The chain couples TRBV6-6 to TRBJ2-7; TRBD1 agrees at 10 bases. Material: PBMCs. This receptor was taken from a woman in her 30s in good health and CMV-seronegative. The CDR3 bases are TGTGCCAGCAGTTACGGGGGACAGGGGACAATCGAGCAGTACTTC. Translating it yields CASSYGGQGTIEQYF.